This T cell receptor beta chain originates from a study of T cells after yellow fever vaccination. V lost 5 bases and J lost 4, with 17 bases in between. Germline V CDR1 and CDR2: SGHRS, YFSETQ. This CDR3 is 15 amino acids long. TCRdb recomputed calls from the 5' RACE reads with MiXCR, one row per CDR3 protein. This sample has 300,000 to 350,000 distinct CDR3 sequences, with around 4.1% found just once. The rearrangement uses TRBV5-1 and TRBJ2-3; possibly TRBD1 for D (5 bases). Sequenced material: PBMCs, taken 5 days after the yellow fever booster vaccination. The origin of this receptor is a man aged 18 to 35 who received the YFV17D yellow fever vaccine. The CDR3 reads CASRLMGHSADTQYF. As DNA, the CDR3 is TGCGCCAGCAGGCTCATGGGGCATAGTGCAGATACGCAGTATTTT.